This T cell receptor beta chain was obtained from a study of CD8+ T cells in alopecia areata. Collected material from alopecia areata patients comprised lesional scalp punch biopsies and peripheral blood. The authors extracted RNA and reverse transcribed it into cDNA as the sequencing template. The method was immunoSEQ multiplex PCR; TCRdb's version includes in-frame clones alone and lacks a portion of them. The table lists roughly 130,000 clones, 45% to 65% of them singletons. This clone has only a few counts. Germline CDR1 reads SGHVS; CDR2 reads FNYEAQ. The V segment lost 3 bases and the J segment 2 bases; nucleotides outside the gene matches: 11. The CDR3 totals 17 residues.

The material was CD4+ T cells sorted from blood, obtained at week 0. This chain connects TRBV7-6 to TRBJ2-5; 8 bases are a match to TRBD2. The clonotype comes from a human donor with alopecia areata. The CDR3 DNA is TGTGCCAGCAGCTTTCCCGCCGGGACTAGAGGACAAGAGACCCAGTACTTC. It is translated as CASSFPAGTRGQETQYF.